This T cell receptor (beta chain) was found in a study of T cells in Graves' hyperthyroidism and ophthalmopathy. Turning to the study itself: Peripheral blood was drawn at first diagnosis, prior to all treatment. Study outcomes and limitations: In validation, the model predicted ophthalmopathy. These predictions came a median about 6.8 months before onset.

CDR3 length: 15 residues. Germline V gene sequence: CDR1 MNHEY, CDR2 SMNVEV (reference sequence). With 5 bases clipped from V and 7 bases from J, the junction kept 12 bases outside the gene matches. This clonotype was seen many times. Its antigen is undetermined. Patients were aged 18 to 65, had disease duration under 2 months, and had newly diagnosed hyperthyroidism. The study left out patients who had uncontrolled infection, other autoimmune disease, pregnancy or lactation. Amplification of TCR beta CDR3 regions was performed using RNA transcripts as template. Initially, a first-round RT-PCR of the TCR CDR3 employed the HTBI primer set. TCRdb re-called the multiplex PCR reads with MiXCR, one entry per CDR3 protein. The sample gives approximately 380,000 distinct CDR3 sequences, over 15% of which show up once; 3.7% is in the top ten.

The chain is built from TRBV27 and TRBJ1-2, with 8 bases matching TRBD1. The TCR comes from a woman between 18 and 29 years old with Graves' hyperthyroidism. Sequencing was carried out using blood. The CDR3 is CASSIGQGFRTGYTF. DNA for the CDR3: TGTGCCAGCAGTATCGGACAGGGTTTCCGGACTGGCTACACCTTC.